These T cell receptor beta chains were read from a single sample in a study of cytomegalovirus exposure and HLA in healthy donors. Sequencing used immunoSEQ multiplex PCR; TCRdb keeps in-frame clones, though not all of them. The sample yields roughly 300,000 clones, about nine tenths seen once. The material sequenced was PBMCs. The receptors were sampled from a man aged 35 to 55 in good health and CMV-seropositive. Each CDR3 is given with its conserved first and last residue. A D gene is named only where the DNA matches it firmly.

cdr3_nt: TGTGCCAGCAGTGAGGGCCGGGGAGAGTCTGGAAACACCATATATTTT
cdr3_aa: CASSEGRGESGNTIYF
cdr3_length: 16
d_call: .
j_call: TRBJ1-3
v_call: TRBV6-8

cdr3_nt: TGTGCCAGCAGGGGAGGACAGGGTGGGATCTCCTACGAGCAGTACTTC
cdr3_aa: CASRGGQGGISYEQYF
cdr3_length: 16
d_call: TRBD1
j_call: TRBJ2-7
v_call: TRBV28

cdr3_nt: TGTGCCACCAGCAGACCCGCACTTCTAGCGGGAAAAGACGAGCAGTACTTC
cdr3_aa: CATSRPALLAGKDEQYF
cdr3_length: 17
d_call: TRBD2
j_call: TRBJ2-7
v_call: TRBV15

cdr3_nt: TGCGCCAGCAGCCAAGATAGGGGCTGGAGACAGGGGGACAATGAGCAGTTCTTC
cdr3_aa: CASSQDRGWRQGDNEQFF
cdr3_length: 18
d_call: TRBD1
j_call: TRBJ2-1
v_call: TRBV4-3

cdr3_nt: TGTGCCAGCAGCTTAACACATGGCGAGCAGTACTTC
cdr3_aa: CASSLTHGEQYF
cdr3_length: 12
d_call: .
j_call: TRBJ2-7
v_call: TRBV7-9

cdr3_nt: TGTGCCAGCAGTGTCAGGAAAGCTAACTATGGCTACACCTTC
cdr3_aa: CASSVRKANYGYTF
cdr3_length: 14
d_call: .
j_call: TRBJ1-2
v_call: TRBV2

cdr3_nt: TGTGCCAGCAGCTTGGGCGGGGGCCAGCCCCAGCATTTT
cdr3_aa: CASSLGGGQPQHF
cdr3_length: 13
d_call: .
j_call: TRBJ1-5
v_call: TRBV5-4

cdr3_nt: TGTGCCAGCTCACCAGGGACAGGGAACTACGAGCAGTACTTC
cdr3_aa: CASSPGTGNYEQYF
cdr3_length: 14
d_call: TRBD1
j_call: TRBJ2-7
v_call: TRBV18

cdr3_nt: TGCGCCAGCAGCTTGGGACAGGCCCCTTCACTATGGGGCTACACCTTC
cdr3_aa: CASSLGQAPSLWGYTF
cdr3_length: 16
d_call: .
j_call: TRBJ1-2
v_call: TRBV5-1

cdr3_nt: TGTGCCAGCAGTATAGCGGGAGGGAGCACAGATACGCAGTATTTT
cdr3_aa: CASSIAGGSTDTQYF
cdr3_length: 15
d_call: TRBD2
j_call: TRBJ2-3
v_call: TRBV11-3

cdr3_nt: TGCGCCAGCAGCTCCCGGGACAGGGGGCGCGACGAGCAGTACTTC
cdr3_aa: CASSSRDRGRDEQYF
cdr3_length: 15
d_call: TRBD1
j_call: TRBJ2-7
v_call: TRBV5-1

cdr3_nt: TGTGCCACCCCACCAAGACAGGCGGGCACAGATACGCAGTATTTT
cdr3_aa: CATPPRQAGTDTQYF
cdr3_length: 15
d_call: .
j_call: TRBJ2-3
v_call: TRBV27

cdr3_nt: TGCGCCAGCAGCTCAAACGGAGCCCAAGAGACCCAGTACTTC
cdr3_aa: CASSSNGAQETQYF
cdr3_length: 14
d_call: .
j_call: TRBJ2-5
v_call: TRBV5-1

cdr3_nt: TGTGCCAGCAGTGACAATTTAATCAGTCACAATGAGCAGTTCTTC
cdr3_aa: CASSDNLISHNEQFF
cdr3_length: 15
d_call: .
j_call: TRBJ2-1
v_call: TRBV6-6

cdr3_nt: TGTGCCAGCAGCTTTAACGGACAGGGGAATGAAAAACTGTTTTTT
cdr3_aa: CASSFNGQGNEKLFF
cdr3_length: 15
d_call: TRBD1
j_call: TRBJ1-4
v_call: TRBV5-6

cdr3_nt: TGTGCCAGCAGCTTAGTCCGGACAGGGAGGAGCTCCTACGAGCAGTACTTC
cdr3_aa: CASSLVRTGRSSYEQYF
cdr3_length: 17
d_call: TRBD1
j_call: TRBJ2-7
v_call: TRBV7-2